This section outlines one T cell receptor (beta chain) sequence together with its context. Its antigen is unknown. This sample was taken from a study of identical twins. The study, taken as a whole, reports: With abundant cord blood beta clonotypes, insertions were fewer; memory repertoires showed no such pattern.

A single record per CDR3 protein comes from TCRdb applying MiXCR to the 5' RACE reads. Among about 900,000 distinct CDR3 sequences listed, 12% were seen once. These data were also reused for a study on yellow fever vaccine responses in identical twins.

The sequence derives from a young woman in good health. The sample was PBMCs.

CDR3 amino acids: CASSYSAPSTDTQYF. CDR3 in DNA: TGTGCCAGCAGTTACTCTGCGCCTAGCACAGATACGCAGTATTTT. The chain joins TRBV6-5 to TRBJ2-3, with D uncertain. The CDR3 contains 15 residues. V gave up 0 bases and J gave up 0 bases, with 7 bases separating them. Germline assignment: CDR1 MNHEY and CDR2 SVGAGI.